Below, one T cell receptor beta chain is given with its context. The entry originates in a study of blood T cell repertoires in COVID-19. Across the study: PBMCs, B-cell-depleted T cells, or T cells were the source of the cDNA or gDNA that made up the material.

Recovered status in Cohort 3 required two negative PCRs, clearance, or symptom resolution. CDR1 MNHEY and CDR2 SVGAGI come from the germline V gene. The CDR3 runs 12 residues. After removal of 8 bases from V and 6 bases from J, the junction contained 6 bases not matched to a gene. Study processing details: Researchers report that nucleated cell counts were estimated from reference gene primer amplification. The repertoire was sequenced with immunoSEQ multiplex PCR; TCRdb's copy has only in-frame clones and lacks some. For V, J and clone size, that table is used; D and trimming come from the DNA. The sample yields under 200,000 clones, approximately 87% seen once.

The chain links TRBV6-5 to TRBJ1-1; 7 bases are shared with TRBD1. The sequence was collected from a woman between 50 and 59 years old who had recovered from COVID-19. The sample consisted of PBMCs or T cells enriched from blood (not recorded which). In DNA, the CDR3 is TGTGCCAGCGGACTGCAGGGGGCTGAAGCTTTCTTT. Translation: CASGLQGAEAFF.